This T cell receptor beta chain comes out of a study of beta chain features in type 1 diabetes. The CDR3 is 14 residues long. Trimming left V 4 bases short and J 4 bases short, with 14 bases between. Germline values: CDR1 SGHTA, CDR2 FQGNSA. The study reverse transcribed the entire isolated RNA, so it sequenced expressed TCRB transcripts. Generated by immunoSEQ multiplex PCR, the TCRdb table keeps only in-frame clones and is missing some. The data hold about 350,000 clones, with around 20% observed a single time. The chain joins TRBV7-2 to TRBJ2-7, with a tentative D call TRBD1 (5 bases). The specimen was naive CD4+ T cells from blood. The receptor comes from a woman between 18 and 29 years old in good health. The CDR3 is CASSSQGFIYEQYF. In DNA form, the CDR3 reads TGTGCCAGCAGCTCCCAGGGCTTTATATACGAGCAGTACTTC. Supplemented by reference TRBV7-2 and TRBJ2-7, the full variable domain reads GAGVSQSPSNKVTEKGKDVELRCDPISGHTALYWYRQSLGQGLEFLIYFQGNSAPDKSGLPSDRFSAERTGGSVSTLTIQRTQQEDSAVYLCASSSQGFIYEQYFGPGTRLTVT.